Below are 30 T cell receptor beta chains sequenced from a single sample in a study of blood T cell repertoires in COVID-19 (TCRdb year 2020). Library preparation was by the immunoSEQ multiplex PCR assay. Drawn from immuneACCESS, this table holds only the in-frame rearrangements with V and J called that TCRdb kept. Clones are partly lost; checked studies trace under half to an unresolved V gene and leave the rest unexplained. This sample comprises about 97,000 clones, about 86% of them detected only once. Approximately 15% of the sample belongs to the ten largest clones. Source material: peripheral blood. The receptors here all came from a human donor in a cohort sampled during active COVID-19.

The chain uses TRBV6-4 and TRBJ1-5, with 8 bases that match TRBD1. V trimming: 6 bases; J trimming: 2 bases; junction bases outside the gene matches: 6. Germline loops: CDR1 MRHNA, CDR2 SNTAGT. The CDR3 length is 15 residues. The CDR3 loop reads CASSPTGVGNQPQHF. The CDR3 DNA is TGTGCCAGCAGCCCGACAGGGGTAGGCAATCAGCCCCAGCATTTT.

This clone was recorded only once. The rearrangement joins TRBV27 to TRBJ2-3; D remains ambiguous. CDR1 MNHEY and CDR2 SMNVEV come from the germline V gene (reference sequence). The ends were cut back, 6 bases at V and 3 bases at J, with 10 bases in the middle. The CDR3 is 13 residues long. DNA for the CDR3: TGTGCCAGCAGCGGGTTTTGGACAGATACGCAGTATTTT. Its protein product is CASSGFWTDTQYF.

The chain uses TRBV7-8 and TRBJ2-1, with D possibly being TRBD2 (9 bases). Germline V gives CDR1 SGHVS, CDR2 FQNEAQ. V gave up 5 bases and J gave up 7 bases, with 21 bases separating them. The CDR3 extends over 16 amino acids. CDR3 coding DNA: TGTGCCAGCAGCCTGACTAGCGGAGACAGGGGAAATGAGCAGTTCTTC. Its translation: CASSLTSGDRGNEQFF.

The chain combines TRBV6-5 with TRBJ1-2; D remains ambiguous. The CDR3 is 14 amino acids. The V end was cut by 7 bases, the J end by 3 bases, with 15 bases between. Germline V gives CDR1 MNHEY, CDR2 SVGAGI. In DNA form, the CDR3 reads TGTGCCAGCACCCTACTCTTCGGGGACTATGGCTACACCTTC. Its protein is CASTLLFGDYGYTF.

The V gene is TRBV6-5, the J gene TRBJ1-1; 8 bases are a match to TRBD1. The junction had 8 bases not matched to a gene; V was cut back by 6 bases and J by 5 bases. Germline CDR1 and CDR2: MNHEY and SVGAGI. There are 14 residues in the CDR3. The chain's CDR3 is CASSFRGRGTEAFF. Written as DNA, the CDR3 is TGTGCCAGCAGCTTCAGGGGGCGAGGAACTGAAGCTTTCTTT.

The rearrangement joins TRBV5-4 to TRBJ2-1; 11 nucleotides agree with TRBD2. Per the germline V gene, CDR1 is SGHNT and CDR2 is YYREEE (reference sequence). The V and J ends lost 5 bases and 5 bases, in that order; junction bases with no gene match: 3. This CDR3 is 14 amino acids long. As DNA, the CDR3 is TGTGCCAGCAGAGTAGCGGGGGGGCACAATGAGCAGTTCTTC. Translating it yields CASRVAGGHNEQFF.

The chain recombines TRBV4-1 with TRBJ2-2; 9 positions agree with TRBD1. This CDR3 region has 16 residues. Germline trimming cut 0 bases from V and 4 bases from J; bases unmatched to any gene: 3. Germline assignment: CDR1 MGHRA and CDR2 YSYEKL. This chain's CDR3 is CASSQDWTGVTGELFF. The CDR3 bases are TGCGCCAGCAGCCAAGATTGGACAGGGGTCACCGGGGAGCTGTTTTTT.

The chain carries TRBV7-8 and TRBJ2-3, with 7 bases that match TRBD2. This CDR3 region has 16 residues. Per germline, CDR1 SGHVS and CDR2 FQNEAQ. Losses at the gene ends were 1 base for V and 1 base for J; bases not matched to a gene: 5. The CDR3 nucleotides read TGTGCCAGCAGCTTAGGGTCTAGCGGACGCACAGATACGCAGTATTTT. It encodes CASSLGSSGRTDTQYF.

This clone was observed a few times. The CDR3 sequence is CASSYLGQLPFYGYTF. The CDR3 bases are TGTGCCAGCAGTTACCTTGGACAGCTCCCCTTTTATGGCTACACCTTC. The V gene is TRBV6-5, the J gene TRBJ1-2; TRBD1 is a possible D gene (6 bases). The CDR3 is 16 amino acids. V was cut by 2 bases and J by 5 bases, with 18 bases left in between. Looked up from germline, CDR1 is MNHEY and CDR2 is SVGAGI.

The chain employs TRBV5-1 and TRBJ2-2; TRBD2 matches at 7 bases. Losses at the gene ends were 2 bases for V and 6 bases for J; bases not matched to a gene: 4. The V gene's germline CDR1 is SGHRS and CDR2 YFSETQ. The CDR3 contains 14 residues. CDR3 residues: CASSFTSDPGELFF. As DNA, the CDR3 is TGCGCCAGCAGCTTCACTAGCGACCCCGGGGAGCTGTTTTTT.

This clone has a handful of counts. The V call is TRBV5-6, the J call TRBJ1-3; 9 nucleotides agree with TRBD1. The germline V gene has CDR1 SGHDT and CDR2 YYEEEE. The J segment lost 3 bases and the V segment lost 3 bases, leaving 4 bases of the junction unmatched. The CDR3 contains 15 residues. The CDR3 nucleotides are TGTGCCAGCAGCTACACAGGGGGCTTTGGAAACACCATATATTTT. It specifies CASSYTGGFGNTIYF.

CDR3 sequence (DNA): TGTGCCAGCAGCCCGGGGGAAAACGGAGAAAAACTGTTTTTT. Translating gives CASSPGENGEKLFF. The chain combines TRBV13 with TRBJ1-4, with D perhaps TRBD1 (5 bases). CDR3 length: 14 residues. The V gene lost 5 bases and the J gene lost 8 bases, with 15 bases spanning the gap. Germline CDR1 PRHDT, CDR2 FYEKMQ (reference sequence).

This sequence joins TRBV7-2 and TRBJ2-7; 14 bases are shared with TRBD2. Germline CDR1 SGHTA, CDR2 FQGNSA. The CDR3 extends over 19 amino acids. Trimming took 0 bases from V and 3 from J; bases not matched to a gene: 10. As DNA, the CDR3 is TGTGCCAGCAGCTTAGCCAGCGCCCCCGGGACTAGCGGGAGCTACGAGCAGTACTTC. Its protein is CASSLASAPGTSGSYEQYF.

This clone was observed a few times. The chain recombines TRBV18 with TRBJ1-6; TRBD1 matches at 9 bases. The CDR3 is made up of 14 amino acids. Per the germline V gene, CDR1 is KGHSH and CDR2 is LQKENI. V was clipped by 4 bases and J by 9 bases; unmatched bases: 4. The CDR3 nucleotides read TGTGCCAGCTCACTGGGACAGGGCTTTTCACCCCTCCACTTT. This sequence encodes CASSLGQGFSPLHF.

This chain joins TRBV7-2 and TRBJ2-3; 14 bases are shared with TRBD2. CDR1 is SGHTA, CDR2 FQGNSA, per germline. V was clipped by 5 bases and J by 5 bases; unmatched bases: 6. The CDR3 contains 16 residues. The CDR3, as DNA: TGTGCCAGCAGCCCCCGACTAGCGGGAGGGGGAGATACGCAGTATTTT. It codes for CASSPRLAGGGDTQYF.

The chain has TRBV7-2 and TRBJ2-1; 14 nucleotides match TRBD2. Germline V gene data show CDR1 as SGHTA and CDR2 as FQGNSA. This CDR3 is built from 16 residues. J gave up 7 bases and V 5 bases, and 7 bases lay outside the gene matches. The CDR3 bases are TGTGCCAGCAGCCCGAGACTAGCGGGAGGGCCGAATGAGCAGTTCTTC. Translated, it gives CASSPRLAGGPNEQFF.

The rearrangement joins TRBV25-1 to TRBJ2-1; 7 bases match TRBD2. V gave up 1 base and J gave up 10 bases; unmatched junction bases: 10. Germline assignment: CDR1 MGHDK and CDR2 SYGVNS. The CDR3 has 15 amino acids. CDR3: CASSESNGRIGEQFF. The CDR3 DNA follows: TGTGCCAGCAGTGAATCCAACGGGAGGATTGGGGAGCAGTTCTTC.

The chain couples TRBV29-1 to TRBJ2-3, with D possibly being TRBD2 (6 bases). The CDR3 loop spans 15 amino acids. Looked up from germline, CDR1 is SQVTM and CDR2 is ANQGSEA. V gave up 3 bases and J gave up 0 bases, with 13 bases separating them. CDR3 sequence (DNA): TGCAGCGTTGATGCGGGGCCAACTAGCACAGATACGCAGTATTTT. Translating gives CSVDAGPTSTDTQYF.

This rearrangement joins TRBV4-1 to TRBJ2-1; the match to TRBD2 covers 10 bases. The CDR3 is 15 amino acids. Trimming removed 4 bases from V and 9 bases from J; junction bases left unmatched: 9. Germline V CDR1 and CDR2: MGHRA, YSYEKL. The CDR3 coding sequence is TGCGCCAGCAGCCCACCAGCGGGGGGGCCGGGTGAGCAGTTCTTC. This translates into CASSPPAGGPGEQFF.

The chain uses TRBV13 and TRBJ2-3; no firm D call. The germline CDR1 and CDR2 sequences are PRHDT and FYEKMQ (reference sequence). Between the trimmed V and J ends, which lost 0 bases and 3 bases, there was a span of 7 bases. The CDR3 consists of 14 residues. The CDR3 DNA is TGTGCCAGCAGCTTAGGCCCCAGGACAGATACGCAGTATTTT. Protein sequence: CASSLGPRTDTQYF.

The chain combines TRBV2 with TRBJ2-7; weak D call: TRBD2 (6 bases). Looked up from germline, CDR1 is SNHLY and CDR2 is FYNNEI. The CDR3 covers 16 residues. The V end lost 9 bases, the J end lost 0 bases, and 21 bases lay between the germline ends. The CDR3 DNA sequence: TGTGCCAGTCCCCCCCCGGGACTGTCGAGCTCCTACGAGCAGTACTTC. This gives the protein CASPPPGLSSSYEQYF.

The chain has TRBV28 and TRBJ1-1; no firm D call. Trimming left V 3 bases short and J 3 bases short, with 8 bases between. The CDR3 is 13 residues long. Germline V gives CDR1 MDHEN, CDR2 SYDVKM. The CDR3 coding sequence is TGTGCCAGCAGTTTGCCACCAGACACTGAAGCTTTCTTT. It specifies CASSLPPDTEAFF.

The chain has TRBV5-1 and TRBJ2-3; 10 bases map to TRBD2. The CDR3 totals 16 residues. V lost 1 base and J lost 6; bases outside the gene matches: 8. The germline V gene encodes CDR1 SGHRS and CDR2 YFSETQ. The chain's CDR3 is CASSLRASGGMDTQYF. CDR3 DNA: TGCGCCAGCAGCTTGAGGGCTAGCGGGGGCATGGATACGCAGTATTTT.

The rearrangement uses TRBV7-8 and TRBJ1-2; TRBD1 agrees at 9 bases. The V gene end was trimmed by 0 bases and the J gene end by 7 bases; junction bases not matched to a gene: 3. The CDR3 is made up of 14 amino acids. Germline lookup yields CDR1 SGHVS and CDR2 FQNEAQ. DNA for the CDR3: TGTGCCAGCAGCTTAGCGGGGACAGGGTTTGGCTACACCTTC. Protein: CASSLAGTGFGYTF.

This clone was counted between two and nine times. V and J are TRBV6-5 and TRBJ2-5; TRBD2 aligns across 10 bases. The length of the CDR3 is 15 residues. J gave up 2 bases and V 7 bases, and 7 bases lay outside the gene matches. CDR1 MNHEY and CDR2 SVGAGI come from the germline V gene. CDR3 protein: CASTSPSGRQETQYF. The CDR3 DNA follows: TGTGCCAGCACGAGCCCTAGCGGGAGACAAGAGACCCAGTACTTC.

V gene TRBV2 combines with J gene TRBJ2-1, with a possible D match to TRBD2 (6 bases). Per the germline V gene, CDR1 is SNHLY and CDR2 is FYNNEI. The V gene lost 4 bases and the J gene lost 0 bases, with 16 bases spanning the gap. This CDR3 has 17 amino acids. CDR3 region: CASSGGTSQSSYNEQFF. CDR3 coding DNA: TGTGCCAGCAGTGGGGGGACTTCCCAGAGCTCCTACAATGAGCAGTTCTTC.

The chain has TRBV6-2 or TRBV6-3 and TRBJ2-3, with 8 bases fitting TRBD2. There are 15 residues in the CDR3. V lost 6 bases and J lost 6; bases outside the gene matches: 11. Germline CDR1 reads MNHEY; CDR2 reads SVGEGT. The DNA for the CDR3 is TGTGCCAGCAGCCCCCTTCCGGGGGGGGCGGATACGCAGTATTTT. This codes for CASSPLPGGADTQYF.

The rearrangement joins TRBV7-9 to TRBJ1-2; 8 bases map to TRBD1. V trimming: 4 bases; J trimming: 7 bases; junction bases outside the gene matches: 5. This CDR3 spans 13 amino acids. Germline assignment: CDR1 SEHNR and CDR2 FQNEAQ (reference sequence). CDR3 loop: CASSSGGVGGYTF. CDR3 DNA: TGTGCCAGCAGCTCAGGGGGCGTGGGTGGCTACACCTTC.

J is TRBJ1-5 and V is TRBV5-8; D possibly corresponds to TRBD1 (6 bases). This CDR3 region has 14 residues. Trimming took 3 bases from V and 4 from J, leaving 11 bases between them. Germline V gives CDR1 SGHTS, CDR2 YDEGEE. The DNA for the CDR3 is TGTGCCAGCAGCTCCAGGGGTCTTAATCAGCCCCAGCATTTT. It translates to CASSSRGLNQPQHF.

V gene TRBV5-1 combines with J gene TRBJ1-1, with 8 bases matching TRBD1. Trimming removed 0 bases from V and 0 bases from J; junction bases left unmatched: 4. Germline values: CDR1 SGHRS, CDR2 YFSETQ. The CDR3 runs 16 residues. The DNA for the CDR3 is TGCGCCAGCAGCTTGGTGGCAGGGGGCATGAACACTGAAGCTTTCTTT. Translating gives CASSLVAGGMNTEAFF.